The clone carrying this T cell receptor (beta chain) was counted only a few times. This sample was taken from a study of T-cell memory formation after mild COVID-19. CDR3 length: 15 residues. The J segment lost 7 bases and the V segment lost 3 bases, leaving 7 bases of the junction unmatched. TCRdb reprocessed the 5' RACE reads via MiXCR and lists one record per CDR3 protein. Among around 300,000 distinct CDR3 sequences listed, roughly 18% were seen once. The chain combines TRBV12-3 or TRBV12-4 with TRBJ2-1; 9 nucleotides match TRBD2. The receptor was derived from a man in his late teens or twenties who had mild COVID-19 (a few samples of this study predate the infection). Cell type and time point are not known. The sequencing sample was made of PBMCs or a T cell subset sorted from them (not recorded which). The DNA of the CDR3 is TGTGCCAGCAGTTTTTTCCTAGCGGGGAAAAATGAGCAGTTCTTC. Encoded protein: CASSFFLAGKNEQFF.